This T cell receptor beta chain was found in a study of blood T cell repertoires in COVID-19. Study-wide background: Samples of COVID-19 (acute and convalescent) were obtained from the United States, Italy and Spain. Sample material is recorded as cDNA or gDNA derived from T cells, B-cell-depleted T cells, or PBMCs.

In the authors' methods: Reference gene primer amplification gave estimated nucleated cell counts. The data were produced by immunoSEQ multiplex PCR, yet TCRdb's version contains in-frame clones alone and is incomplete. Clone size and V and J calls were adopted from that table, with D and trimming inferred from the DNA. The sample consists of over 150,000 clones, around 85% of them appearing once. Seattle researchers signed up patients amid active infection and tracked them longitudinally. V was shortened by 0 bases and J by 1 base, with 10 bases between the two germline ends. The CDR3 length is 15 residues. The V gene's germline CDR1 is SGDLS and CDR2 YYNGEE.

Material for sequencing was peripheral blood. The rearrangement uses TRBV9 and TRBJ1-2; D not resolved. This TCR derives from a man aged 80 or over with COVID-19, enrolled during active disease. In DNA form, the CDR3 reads TGTGCCAGCAGCGTAGCTCCATACATTAACTATGGCTACACCTTC. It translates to CASSVAPYINYGYTF.